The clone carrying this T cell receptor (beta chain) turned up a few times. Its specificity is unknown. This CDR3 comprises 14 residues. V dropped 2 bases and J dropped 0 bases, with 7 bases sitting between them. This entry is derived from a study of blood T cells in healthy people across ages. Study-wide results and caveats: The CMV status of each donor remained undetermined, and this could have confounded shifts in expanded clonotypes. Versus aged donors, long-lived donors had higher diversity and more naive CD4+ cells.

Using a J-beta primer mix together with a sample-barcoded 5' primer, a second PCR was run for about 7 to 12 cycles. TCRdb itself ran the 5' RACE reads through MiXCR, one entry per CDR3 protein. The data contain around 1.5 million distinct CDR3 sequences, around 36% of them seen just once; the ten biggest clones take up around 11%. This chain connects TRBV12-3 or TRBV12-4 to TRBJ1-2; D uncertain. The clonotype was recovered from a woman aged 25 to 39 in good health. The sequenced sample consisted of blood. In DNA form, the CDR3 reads TGTGCCAGCAGTTTAAAAGGGACTAACTATGGCTACACCTTC. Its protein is CASSLKGTNYGYTF.